A selection of T cell receptor beta chains follows, all from one sample in a study of CD8 T cells in ankylosing spondylitis. Via MiXCR, TCRdb re-called the 5' RACE reads, giving one row per CDR3 protein. Of about 200,000 distinct CDR3 sequences listed, roughly 13% are singletons. Specimen: blood, either unsorted or a sorted T cell fraction (not recorded which). The source of these receptors is a male donor with ankylosing spondylitis or in good health (not recorded which). Both conserved end residues are part of each CDR3. D genes are given only for firm matches. Size tells how often a clone was seen (once, few, many) or the class of an expanded clone, and some rows leave it out.

j_call d_call v_call clone_size cdr3_aa cdr3_nt
TRBJ2-1 TRBD2 TRBV7-2 many CASSSLAGGIYNEQFF TGTGCCAGCAGCTCCCTAGCGGGGGGGATCTACAATGAGCAGTTCTTC
TRBJ1-1 . TRBV19 few CASSIYRAGGAFF TGTGCCAGTAGTATCTACAGGGCCGGGGGAGCTTTCTTT
TRBJ2-2 TRBD2 TRBV4-1 few CASSQDTLAGGPAGELFF TGCGCCAGCAGCCAAGATACACTAGCGGGGGGGCCGGCCGGGGAGCTGTTTTTT
TRBJ2-2 . TRBV4-1 . CASSQLHPTTGELFF TGCGCCAGCAGCCAACTGCACCCTACCACCGGGGAGCTGTTTTTT
TRBJ2-1 TRBD2 TRBV10-3 . CAITAGGLNEQFF TGTGCCATCACAGCGGGAGGGCTCAATGAGCAGTTCTTC
TRBJ2-4 . TRBV29-1 many CSVDDLNIQYF TGCAGCGTTGATGACTTAAACATTCAGTACTTC
TRBJ1-2 . TRBV5-1 . CASSIETPGYPYGYTF TGCGCCAGCAGCATCGAAACACCAGGATACCCCTATGGCTACACCTTC
TRBJ2-1 TRBD2 TRBV29-1 many CSVSLALAGLNNEQFF TGCAGCGTCTCACTAGCGTTAGCGGGGCTAAACAATGAGCAGTTCTTC
TRBJ2-1 TRBD2 TRBV3-1 many CASSQDLAGGMNEQFF TGTGCCAGCAGCCAAGATTTAGCGGGGGGAATGAATGAGCAGTTCTTC
TRBJ2-1 TRBD2 TRBV20-1 . CSLGTSGRNEQFF TGCAGCCTAGGGACTAGCGGGAGGAATGAGCAGTTCTTC
TRBJ1-5 . TRBV3-1 many CASSRGVFGNQPQHF TGTGCCAGCAGCCGCGGGGTCTTTGGCAATCAGCCCCAGCATTTT
TRBJ2-3 TRBD2 TRBV4-1 few CASSQDQTSGSTDTQYF TGCGCCAGCAGCCAAGATCAGACTAGCGGGAGCACAGATACGCAGTATTTT
TRBJ2-1 . TRBV7-9 . CASSLLLSGNEQFF TGTGCCAGCAGCTTACTCCTATCAGGCAATGAGCAGTTCTTC
TRBJ2-3 . TRBV2 . CASSEEVAADTQYF TGTGCCAGCAGTGAGGAGGTCGCGGCAGATACGCAGTATTTT
TRBJ2-5 . TRBV7-8 . CASSLAGGTEFVVTQYF TGTGCCAGCAGCTTAGCTGGAGGAACAGAATTTGTGGTAACCCAGTACTTC
TRBJ2-7 . TRBV7-8 . CASSLARLSEQYF TGTGCCAGCAGCTTAGCGAGGCTCTCCGAGCAGTACTTC
TRBJ2-7 . TRBV2 few CASQRLREISSYEQYF TGTGCCAGCCAGAGACTCCGAGAGATTTCTAGCTACGAGCAGTACTTC
TRBJ2-3 . TRBV6-5 few CASSYEQRTSTDTQYF TGTGCCAGCAGTTACGAGCAGCGTACTAGCACAGATACGCAGTATTTT
TRBJ2-4 TRBD2 TRBV7-9 few CASSSTTSGNDQYF TGTGCCAGCAGTTCTACGACTAGCGGGAATGATCAGTACTTC
TRBJ2-4 TRBD1 TRBV12-3/TRBV12-4 few CASEGQGVGAKNIQYF TGTGCCAGTGAGGGACAGGGGGTGGGGGCCAAAAACATTCAGTACTTC
TRBJ2-2 TRBD2 TRBV2 few CASSEDTSGGVNTGELFF TGTGCCAGCAGTGAAGACACTAGCGGGGGGGTTAACACCGGGGAGCTGTTTTTT
TRBJ2-3 . TRBV2 . CASSDWDVDTQYF TGTGCCAGCAGTGATTGGGATGTAGATACGCAGTATTTT
TRBJ1-1 . TRBV20-1 few CSASGGPMNTEAFF TGCAGTGCTAGCGGCGGCCCAATGAACACTGAAGCTTTCTTT
TRBJ2-1 TRBD2 TRBV27 . CASSSGLALYNEQFF TGTGCCAGCAGTTCGGGACTAGCGCTTTACAATGAGCAGTTCTTC
TRBJ2-7 . TRBV20-1 . CSARQGGTYEQYF TGCAGTGCCCGGCAGGGTGGGACTTACGAGCAGTACTTC
TRBJ2-1 . TRBV11-2 many CASSSQGYEQFF TGTGCCAGCAGCTCTCAGGGCTATGAGCAGTTCTTC